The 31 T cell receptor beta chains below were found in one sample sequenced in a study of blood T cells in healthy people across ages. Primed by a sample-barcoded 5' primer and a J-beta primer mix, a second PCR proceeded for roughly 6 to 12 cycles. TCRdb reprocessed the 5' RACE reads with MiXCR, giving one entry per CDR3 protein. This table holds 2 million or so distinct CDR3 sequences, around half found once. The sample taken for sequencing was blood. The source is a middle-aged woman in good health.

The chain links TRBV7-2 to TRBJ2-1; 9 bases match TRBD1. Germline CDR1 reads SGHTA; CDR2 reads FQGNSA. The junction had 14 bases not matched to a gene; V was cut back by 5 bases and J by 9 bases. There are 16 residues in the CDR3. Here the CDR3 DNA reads TGTGCCAGCAGCCAAAACTCGGGACAGGGAACAAGTGAGCAGTTCTTC. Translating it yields CASSQNSGQGTSEQFF. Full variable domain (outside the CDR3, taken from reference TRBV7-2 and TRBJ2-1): GAGVSQSPSNKVTEKGKDVELRCDPISGHTALYWYRQSLGQGLEFLIYFQGNSAPDKSGLPSDRFSAERTGGSVSTLTIQRTQQEDSAVYLCASSQNSGQGTSEQFFGPGTRLTVL.

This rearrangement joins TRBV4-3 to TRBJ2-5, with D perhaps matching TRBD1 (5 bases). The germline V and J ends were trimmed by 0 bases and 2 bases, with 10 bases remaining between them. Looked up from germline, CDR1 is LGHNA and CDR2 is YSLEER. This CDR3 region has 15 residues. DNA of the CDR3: TGCGCCAGCAGCCAAGATAAGACAGCGCAAGAGACCCAGTACTTC. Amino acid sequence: CASSQDKTAQETQYF.

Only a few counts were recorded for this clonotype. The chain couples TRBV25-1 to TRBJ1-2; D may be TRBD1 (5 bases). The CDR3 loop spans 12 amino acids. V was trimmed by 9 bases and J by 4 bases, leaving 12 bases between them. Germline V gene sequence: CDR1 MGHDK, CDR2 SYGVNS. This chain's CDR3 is CARGTQGYGYTF. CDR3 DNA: TGTGCCAGGGGGACCCAAGGCTATGGCTACACCTTC.

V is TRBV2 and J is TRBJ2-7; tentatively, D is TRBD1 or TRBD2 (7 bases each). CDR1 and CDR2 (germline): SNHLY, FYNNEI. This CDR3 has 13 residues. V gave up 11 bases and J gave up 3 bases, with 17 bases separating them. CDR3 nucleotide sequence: TGTGCCCTCAGGGGGAGGGTGATCTACGAGCAGTACTTC. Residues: CALRGRVIYEQYF.

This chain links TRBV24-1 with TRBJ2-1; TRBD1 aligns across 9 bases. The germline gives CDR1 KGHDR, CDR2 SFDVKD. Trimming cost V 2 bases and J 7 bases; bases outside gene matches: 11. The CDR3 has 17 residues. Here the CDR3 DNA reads TGTGCCACCAGTGATTCCTCTGGGACAGGGAGGTGGAATGAGCAGTTCTTC. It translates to CATSDSSGTGRWNEQFF.

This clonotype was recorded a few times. CDR3 region: CASSLAGGASSEQFF. DNA of the CDR3: TGCGCCAGCAGCCTCGCGGGGGGGGCCTCGAGTGAGCAGTTCTTC. The V call is TRBV5-1, the J call TRBJ2-1, with 9 bases aligning to TRBD2. V dropped 4 bases and J dropped 9; count of bases not matched to a gene: 11. Per the germline V gene, CDR1 is SGHRS and CDR2 is YFSETQ. The CDR3 spans 15 residues.

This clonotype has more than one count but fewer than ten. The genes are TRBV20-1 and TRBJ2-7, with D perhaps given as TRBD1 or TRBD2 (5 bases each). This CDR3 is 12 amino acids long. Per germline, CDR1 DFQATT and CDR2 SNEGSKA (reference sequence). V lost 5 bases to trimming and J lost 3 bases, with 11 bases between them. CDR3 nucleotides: TGCAGTGCTCTCCGGGACGGCTACGAGCAGTACTTC. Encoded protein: CSALRDGYEQYF.

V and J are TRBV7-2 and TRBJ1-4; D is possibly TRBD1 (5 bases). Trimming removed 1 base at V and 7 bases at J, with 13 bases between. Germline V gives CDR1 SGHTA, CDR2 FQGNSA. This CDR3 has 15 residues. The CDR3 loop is CASSLGRGESEKLFF. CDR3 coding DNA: TGTGCCAGCAGCTTAGGGAGGGGCGAGAGTGAAAAACTGTTTTTT.

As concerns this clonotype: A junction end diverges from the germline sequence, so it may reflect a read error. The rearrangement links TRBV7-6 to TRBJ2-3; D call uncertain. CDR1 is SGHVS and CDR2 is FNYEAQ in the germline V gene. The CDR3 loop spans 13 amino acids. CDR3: CARSLGLGDTQYF. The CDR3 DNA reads TGTGCCCGCAGCTTAGGTTTGGGAGATACGCAGTATTTT.

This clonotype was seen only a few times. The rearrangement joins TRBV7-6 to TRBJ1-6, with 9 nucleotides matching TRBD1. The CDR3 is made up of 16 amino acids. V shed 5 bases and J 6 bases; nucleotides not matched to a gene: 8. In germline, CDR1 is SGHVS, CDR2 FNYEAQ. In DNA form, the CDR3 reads TGTGCCAGCAGCCAGGGACAGGGCGCTCTTAATTCACCCCTCCACTTT. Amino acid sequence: CASSQGQGALNSPLHF.

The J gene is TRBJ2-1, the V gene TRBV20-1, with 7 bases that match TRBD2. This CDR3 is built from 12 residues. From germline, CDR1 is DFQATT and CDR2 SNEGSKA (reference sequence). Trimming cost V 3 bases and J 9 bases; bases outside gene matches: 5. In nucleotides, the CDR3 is TGCAGTGCTAGTGGCCTAGCGGCTGAGCAGTTCTTC. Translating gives CSASGLAAEQFF.

CDR3 sequence: CASSSSRPQETQYF. The CDR3 DNA reads TGTGCCAGCAGCTCGTCGCGTCCCCAAGAGACCCAGTACTTC. The genes are TRBV7-2 and TRBJ2-5; D remains ambiguous. CDR1 is SGHTA and CDR2 is FQGNSA in the germline V gene. The CDR3 consists of 14 residues. V lost 4 bases to trimming and J lost 1 base, with 10 bases between them.

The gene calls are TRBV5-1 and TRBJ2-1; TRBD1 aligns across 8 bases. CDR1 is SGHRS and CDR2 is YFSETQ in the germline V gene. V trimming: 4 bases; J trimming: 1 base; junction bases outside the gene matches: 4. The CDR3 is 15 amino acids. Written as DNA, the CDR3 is TGCGCCAGCAGCAAGGGACAGGAGTCCTACAATGAGCAGTTCTTC. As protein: CASSKGQESYNEQFF.

CDR3 coding DNA: TGTGCCAGCAGCTTAGATCTCGCGGGAACTAATGAAAAACTGTTTTTT. Amino acids: CASSLDLAGTNEKLFF. The rearrangement links TRBV11-2 to TRBJ1-4; no firm D call. This CDR3 is 16 amino acids long. The V and J ends lost 0 bases and 1 base respectively, with 9 bases between them. Germline CDR1 SGHAT, CDR2 FQNNGV.

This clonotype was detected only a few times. Here the CDR3 DNA reads TGCGCCAGCAGCCAACTCGGACGGCCTGACAATGAGCAGTTCTTC. Translation gives CASSQLGRPDNEQFF. The J gene is TRBJ2-1, the V gene TRBV4-3; D is ambiguous. This CDR3 comprises 15 residues. Per germline, CDR1 LGHNA and CDR2 YSLEER. V gave up 2 bases and J gave up 5 bases, with 13 bases separating them.

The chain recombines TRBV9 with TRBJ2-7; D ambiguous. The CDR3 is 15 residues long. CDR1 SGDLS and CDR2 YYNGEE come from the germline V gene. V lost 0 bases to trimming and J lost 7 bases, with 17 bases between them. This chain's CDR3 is CASSVDANSYNEQYF. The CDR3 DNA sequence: TGTGCCAGCAGCGTAGACGCGAACTCCTACAATGAGCAGTACTTC.

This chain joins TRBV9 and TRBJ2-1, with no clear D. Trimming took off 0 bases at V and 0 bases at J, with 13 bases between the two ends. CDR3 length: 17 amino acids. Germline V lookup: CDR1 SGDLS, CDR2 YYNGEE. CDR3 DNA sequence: TGTGCCAGCAGCGTAGGGTTCGACACTCTCTCCTACAATGAGCAGTTCTTC. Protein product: CASSVGFDTLSYNEQFF.

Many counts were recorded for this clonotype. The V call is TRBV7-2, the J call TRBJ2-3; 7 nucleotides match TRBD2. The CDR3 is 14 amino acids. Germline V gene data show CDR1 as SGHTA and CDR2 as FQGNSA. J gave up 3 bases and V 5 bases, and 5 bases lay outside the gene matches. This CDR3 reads CASSRGGGTDTQYF. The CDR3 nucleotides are TGTGCCAGCAGCCGTGGCGGGGGTACAGATACGCAGTATTTT.

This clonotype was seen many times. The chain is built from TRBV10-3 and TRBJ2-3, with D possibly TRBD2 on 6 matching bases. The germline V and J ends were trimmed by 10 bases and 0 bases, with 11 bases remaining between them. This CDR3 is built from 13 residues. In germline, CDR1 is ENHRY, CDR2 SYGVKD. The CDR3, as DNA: TGTGCCACCCGGGACTCGAGCACAGATACGCAGTATTTT. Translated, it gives CATRDSSTDTQYF.

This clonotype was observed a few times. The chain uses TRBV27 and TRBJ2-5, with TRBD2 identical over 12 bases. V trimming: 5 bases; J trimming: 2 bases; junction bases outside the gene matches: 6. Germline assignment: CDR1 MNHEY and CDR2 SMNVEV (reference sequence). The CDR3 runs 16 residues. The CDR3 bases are TGTGCCAGCAGTCCTACTAGCGGGGGGTATCAAGAGACCCAGTACTTC. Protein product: CASSPTSGGYQETQYF.

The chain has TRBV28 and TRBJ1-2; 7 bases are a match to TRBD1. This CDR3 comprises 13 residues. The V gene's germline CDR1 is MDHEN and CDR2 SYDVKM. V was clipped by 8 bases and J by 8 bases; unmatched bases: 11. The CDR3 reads CASYLQGPGGYTF. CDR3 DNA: TGTGCCAGCTATCTACAGGGGCCGGGCGGCTACACCTTC.

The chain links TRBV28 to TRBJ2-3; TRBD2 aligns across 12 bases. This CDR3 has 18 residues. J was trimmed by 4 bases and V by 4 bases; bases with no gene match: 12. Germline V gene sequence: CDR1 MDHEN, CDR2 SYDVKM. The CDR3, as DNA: TGTGCCAGCAGTTATCCAGCCCGAACTAGCGGGGGGTCAGATACGCAGTATTTT. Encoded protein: CASSYPARTSGGSDTQYF.

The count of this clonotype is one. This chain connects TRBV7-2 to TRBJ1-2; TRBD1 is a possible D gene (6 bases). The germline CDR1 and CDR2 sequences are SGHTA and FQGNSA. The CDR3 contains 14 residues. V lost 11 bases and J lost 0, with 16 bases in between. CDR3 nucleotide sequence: TGTGCCGGAGTGGTGGACAGTGCTAACTATGGCTACACCTTC. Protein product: CAGVVDSANYGYTF. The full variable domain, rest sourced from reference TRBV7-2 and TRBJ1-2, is GAGVSQSPSNKVTEKGKDVELRCDPISGHTALYWYRQSLGQGLEFLIYFQGNSAPDKSGLPSDRFSAERTGGSVSTLTIQRTQQEDSAVYLCAGVVDSANYGYTFGSGTRLTVV.

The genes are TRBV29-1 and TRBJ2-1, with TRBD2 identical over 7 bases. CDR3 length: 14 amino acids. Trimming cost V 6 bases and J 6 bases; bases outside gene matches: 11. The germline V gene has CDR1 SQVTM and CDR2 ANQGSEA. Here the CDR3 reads CSVFSGGVLNEQFF. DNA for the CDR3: TGCAGCGTGTTCTCGGGGGGTGTGCTCAATGAGCAGTTCTTC.

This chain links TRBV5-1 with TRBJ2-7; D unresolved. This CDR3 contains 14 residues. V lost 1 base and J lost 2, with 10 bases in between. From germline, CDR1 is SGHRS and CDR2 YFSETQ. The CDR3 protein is CASSLPLSPYEQYF. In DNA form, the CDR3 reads TGCGCCAGCAGCTTGCCCTTATCCCCCTACGAGCAGTACTTC.

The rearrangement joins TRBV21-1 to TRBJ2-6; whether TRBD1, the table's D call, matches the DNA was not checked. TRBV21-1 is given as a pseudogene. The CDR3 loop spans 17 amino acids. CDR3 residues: CASSNGTEVIGANVLTF. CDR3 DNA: TGTGCCAGCAGCAACGGGACAGAGGTGATCGGGGCCAACGTCCTGACTTTC.

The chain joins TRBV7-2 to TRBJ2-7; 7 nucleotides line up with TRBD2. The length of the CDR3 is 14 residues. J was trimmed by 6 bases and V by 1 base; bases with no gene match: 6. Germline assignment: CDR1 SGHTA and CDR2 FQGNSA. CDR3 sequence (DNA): TGTGCCAGCAGCTTAGGACTAGCTTGGCCCGAGCAGTACTTC. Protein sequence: CASSLGLAWPEQYF.

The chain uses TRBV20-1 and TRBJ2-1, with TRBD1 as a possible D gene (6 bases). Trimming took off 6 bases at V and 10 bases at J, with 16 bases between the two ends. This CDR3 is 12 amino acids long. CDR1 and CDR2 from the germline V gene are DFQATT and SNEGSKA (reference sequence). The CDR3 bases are TGCAGTGCCCCGCGGCAGGGGAGCGAGCAGTTCTTC. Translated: CSAPRQGSEQFF.

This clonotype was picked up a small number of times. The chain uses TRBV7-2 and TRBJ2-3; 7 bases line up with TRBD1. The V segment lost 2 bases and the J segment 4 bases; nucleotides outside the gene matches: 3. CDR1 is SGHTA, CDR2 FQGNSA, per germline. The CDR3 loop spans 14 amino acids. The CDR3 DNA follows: TGTGCCAGCAGCTTATTAGGGGGCTCAGATACGCAGTATTTT. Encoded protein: CASSLLGGSDTQYF. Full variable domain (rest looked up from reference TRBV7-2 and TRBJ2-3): GAGVSQSPSNKVTEKGKDVELRCDPISGHTALYWYRQSLGQGLEFLIYFQGNSAPDKSGLPSDRFSAERTGGSVSTLTIQRTQQEDSAVYLCASSLLGGSDTQYFGPGTRLTVL.

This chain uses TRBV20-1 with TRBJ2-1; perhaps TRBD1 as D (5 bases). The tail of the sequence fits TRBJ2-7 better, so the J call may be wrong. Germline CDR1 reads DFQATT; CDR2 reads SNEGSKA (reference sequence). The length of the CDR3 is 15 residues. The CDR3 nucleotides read TGCAGTGCTAGAGATTTACAGGCCTCCTACAATGAGCAGTACTTC. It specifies CSARDLQASYNEQYF.

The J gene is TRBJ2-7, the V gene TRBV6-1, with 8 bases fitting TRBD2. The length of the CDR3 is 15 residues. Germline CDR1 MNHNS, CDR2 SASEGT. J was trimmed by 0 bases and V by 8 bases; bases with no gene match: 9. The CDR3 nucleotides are TGTGCCAGCGAGACGGGAGGGGTCGTCTCCTACGAGCAGTACTTC. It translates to CASETGGVVSYEQYF.